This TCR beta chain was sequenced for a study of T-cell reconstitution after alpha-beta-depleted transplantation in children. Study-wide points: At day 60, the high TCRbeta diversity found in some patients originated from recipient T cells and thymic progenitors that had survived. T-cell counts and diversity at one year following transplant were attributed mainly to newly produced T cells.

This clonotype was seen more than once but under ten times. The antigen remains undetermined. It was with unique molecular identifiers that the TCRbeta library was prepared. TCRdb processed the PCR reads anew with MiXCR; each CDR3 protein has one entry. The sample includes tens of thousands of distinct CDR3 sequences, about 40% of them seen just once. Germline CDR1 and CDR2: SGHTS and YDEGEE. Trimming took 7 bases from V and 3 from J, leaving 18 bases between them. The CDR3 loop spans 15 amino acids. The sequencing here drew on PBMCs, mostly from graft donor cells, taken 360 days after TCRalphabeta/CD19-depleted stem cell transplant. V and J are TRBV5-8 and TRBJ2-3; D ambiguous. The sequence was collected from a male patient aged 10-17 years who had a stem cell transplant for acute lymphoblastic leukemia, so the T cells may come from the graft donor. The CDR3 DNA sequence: TGTGCCAGCGGGATAACGTTACGTGGAACAGATACGCAGTATTTT. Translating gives CASGITLRGTDTQYF.